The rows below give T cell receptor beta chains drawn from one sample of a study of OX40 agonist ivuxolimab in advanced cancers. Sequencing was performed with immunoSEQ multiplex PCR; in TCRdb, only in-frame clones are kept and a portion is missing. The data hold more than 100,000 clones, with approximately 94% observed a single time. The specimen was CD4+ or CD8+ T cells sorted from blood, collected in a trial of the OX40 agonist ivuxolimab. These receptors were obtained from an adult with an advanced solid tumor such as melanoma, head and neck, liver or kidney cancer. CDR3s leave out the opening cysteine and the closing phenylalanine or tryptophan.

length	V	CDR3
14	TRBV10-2	ASSFNPTGGPGELF
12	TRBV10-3	AISPGGYYNEQF
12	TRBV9	ASSVVGEKETQY
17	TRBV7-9	ASSLAYSRDRGNSYEQY
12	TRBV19	ASSIQGTNQPQH
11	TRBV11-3	ASSLEAYTEAF
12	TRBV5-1	ASSSQVQRDEQY
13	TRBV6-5	ASSLGSGGNSPLH
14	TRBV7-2	ASSLAGTGGRNIQY
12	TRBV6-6	ASSSRQGGQPQH
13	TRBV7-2	ASSSTGTGNYEQY
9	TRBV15	ATRQNTEAF
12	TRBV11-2	ASSLGLTQETQY
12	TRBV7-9	ASSLARRHYEQY
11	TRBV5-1	ASSLDSNQPQH
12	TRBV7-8	ASSLVDRDTEAF
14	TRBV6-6	ASSSVGGATNEKLF
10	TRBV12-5	ASGYSMGEQY
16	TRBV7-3	ASSPTGTSGILVDTQY
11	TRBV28	ASRTGGHYGYT
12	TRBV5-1	ASSLEGTGNTIY
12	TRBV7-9	ASSPKTGFEGYT
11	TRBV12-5	ASGSVNRNTQY
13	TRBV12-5	ASGSGTGSLYGYT
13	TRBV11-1	ASSLGDRVAYEQY
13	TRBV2	ASSGQRDGTYEQY
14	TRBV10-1	ASSAAGLGSAYEQY
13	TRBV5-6	ASSRSGGGTDTQY
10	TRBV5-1	ASSPTGLAAF
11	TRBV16	ASSHEREYGYT
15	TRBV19	ASSIDRAGEPYNEQF
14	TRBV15	ATSREGTPGANVLT
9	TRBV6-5	ASSSPRELF
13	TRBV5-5	ASSLGHSFNQPQH
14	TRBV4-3	ASSQHRGATNEKLF
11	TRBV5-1	ASSREMGETQY
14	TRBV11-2	ASSLGRRTGSYEQY
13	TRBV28	ASSLGGSGANVLT
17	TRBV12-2	ASPPTGAGDGGGQETQY
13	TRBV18	ASSRQDSGANVLT
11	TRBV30	AWATGAYTEAF
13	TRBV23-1	ASSQSSTGGYEQY
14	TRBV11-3	ASSQGIGGMNTEAF
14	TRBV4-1	ASSQRGQGNTGELF
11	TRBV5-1	ASREGGETEAF
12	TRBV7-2	ASSLGQHSYEQY
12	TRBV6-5	ASSRGETPNEQF
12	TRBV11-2	ASSRLAGDYTQY
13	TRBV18	ASSSRGQDSYEQY
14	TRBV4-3	ASSRGRGQLNTEAF
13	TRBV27	ASSSNRGRGNEQF
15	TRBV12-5	ASGLRQGSSYNSPLH
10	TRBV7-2	ASSLQGLELF
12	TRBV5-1	ASSLGGGRYGYT
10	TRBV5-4	ASSFGQVEAF
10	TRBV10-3	ATHQGYNEQF
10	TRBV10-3	ATGVSSYEQY
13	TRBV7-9	ASSFLTGVSTEAF
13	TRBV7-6	ASSLGQGGTGELF
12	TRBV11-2	ASSSSNSNYGYT